This TCR beta chain emerged from a study of blood T cells in healthy people across ages. At the level of the study: About one barcoded TCR beta cDNA was captured per two T cells.

The CDR3 has 15 residues. A second PCR, run for roughly 7 to 12 cycles, used a sample-barcoded 5' primer plus a J-beta primer mix. Each sample yielded at least 2.5 million CDR3-containing paired-end reads. TCRdb analysed the 5' RACE reads with MiXCR anew, one entry per CDR3 protein. The repertoire consists of almost 800,000 distinct CDR3 sequences, with 55% to 70% occurring once and the leading ten covering 22%. The donors, all healthy, were Caucasians living in Russia, aged 6 to 90. Peripheral blood, 9.5 to 10 milliliters per donor, was collected. The sequenced sample was blood. The origin of this receptor is a man aged 30 to 39 in good health. This chain links TRBV21-1 with TRBJ1-6; the table gives TRBD1 as D, unverified against the DNA. TRBV21-1 is designated a pseudogene. CDR3 nucleotide sequence: TGTGCCAGCAGCAAAGCGGGGGGGCTGAGATCACCCCTCCACTTT. Its protein is CASSKAGGLRSPLHF.